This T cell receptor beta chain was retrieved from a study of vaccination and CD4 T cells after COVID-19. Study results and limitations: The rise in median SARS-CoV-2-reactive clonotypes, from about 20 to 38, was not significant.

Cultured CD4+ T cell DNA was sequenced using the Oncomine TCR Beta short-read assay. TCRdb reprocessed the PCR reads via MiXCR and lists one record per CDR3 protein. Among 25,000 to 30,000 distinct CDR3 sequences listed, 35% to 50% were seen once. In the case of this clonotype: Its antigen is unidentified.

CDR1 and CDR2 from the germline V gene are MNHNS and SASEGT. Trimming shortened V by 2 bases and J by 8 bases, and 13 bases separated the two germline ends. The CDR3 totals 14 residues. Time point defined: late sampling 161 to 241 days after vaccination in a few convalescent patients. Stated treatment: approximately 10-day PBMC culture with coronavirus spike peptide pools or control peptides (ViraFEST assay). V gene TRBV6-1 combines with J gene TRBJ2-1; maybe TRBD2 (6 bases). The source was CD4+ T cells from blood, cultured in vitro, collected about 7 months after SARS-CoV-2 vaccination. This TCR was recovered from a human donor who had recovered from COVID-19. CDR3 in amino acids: CASSEKLATDEQFF. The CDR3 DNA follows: TGTGCCAGCAGTGAAAAACTAGCTACCGATGAGCAGTTCTTC.